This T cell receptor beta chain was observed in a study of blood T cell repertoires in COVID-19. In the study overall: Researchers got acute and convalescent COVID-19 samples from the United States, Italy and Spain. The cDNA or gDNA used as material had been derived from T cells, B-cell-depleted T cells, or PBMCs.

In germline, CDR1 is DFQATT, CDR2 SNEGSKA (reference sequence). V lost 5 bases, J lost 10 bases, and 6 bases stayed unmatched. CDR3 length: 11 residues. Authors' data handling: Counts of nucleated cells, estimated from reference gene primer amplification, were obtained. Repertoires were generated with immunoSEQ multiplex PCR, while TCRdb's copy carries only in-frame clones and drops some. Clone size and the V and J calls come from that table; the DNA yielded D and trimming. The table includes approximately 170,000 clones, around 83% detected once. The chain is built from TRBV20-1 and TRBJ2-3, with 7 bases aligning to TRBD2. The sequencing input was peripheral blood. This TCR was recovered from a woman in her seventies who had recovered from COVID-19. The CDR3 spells CSALPGGSQYF. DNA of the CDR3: TGCAGTGCTCTCCCCGGGGGGTCGCAGTATTTT.